This TCR beta chain was sequenced in a study of blood T cell repertoires in COVID-19. The overall study: Acute and convalescent COVID-19 samples came from the United States, Italy and Spain. T cells, B-cell-depleted T cells, or PBMCs supplied cDNA or gDNA.

Germline V lookup: CDR1 SGHRS, CDR2 YFSETQ. Trimming removed 3 bases from V and 0 bases from J, with 12 bases in between. CDR3 length: 15 residues. Original methodology: Nucleated cell number was recorded as an estimate derived from reference gene primer amplification. Libraries were prepared by immunoSEQ multiplex PCR; TCRdb keeps only in-frame clonotypes and omits some of them. V, J and clone size reflect that table, while D and trimming were determined from the DNA. The data hold just under 150,000 clones, with roughly 89% observed a single time. The chain links TRBV5-1 to TRBJ2-5; D is unresolved. Sequenced input: peripheral blood. This receptor was taken from a woman between 50 and 59 years old with active or convalescent COVID-19. CDR3 DNA: TGCGCCAGCAGCTCCACACAGATAGACCAAGAGACCCAGTACTTC. This encodes CASSSTQIDQETQYF.